This TCR beta chain was sequenced for a study of blood T cell repertoires in COVID-19. In the study overall: The origin of the acute and convalescent COVID-19 samples was the United States, Italy and Spain. Sources were T cells, B-cell-depleted T cells, or PBMCs; the material itself was cDNA or gDNA.

Authors' analysis steps: The assay estimated nucleated cells by amplifying reference gene primers. Profiling relied on immunoSEQ multiplex PCR, and the TCRdb table lists in-frame clones only, not all of them. Clone size and V and J calls were adopted from that table, with D and trimming inferred from the DNA. The table includes roughly 410,000 clones, about 88% detected once. V shed 8 bases and J shed 1 base, with 20 bases lying between them. The CDR3 is 16 amino acids. CDR1 is SGHTA, CDR2 FQGNSA, per germline. Seattle researchers signed up patients amid active infection and tracked them longitudinally.

Sequenced: peripheral blood. This sequence was found in a woman in her forties with COVID-19, enrolled during active disease. V gene TRBV7-2 combines with J gene TRBJ1-1; D not certain. CDR3 DNA: TGTGCCAGCCACTTCGCCTACTGGGAGGGGAACACTGAAGCTTTCTTT. Protein product: CASHFAYWEGNTEAFF.